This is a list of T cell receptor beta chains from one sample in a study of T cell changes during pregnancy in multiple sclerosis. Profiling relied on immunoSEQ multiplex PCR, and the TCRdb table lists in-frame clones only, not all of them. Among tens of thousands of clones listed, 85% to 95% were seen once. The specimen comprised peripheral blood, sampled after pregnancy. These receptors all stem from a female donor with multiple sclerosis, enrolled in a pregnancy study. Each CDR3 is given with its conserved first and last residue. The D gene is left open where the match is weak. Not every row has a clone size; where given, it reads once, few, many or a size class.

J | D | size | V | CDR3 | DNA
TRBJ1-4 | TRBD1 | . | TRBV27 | CASSLQGRAEKLFF | TGTGCCAGCAGTCTACAGGGGCGGGCAGAAAAACTGTTTTTT
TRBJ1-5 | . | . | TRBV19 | CASSIDQAGTRSQPQHF | TGTGCCAGTAGTATCGATCAGGCAGGGACTCGTAGTCAGCCCCAGCATTTT
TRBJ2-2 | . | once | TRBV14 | CASSQDQGGELFF | TGTGCCAGCAGCCAAGATCAGGGCGGGGAGCTGTTTTTT
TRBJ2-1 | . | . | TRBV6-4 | CASSDSTGAGQFF | TGTGCCAGCAGTGACTCGACGGGCGCGGGGCAGTTCTTC
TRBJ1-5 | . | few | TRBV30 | CAWTYSNQPQHF | TGTGCCTGGACCTATAGCAATCAGCCCCAGCATTTT
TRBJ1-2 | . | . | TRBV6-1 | CASRSRGYTF | TGTGCCAGCCGGAGCCGCGGCTACACCTTC
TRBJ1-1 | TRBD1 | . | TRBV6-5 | CASSYWTGEGTEAFF | TGTGCCAGCAGTTACTGGACAGGGGAAGGCACTGAAGCTTTCTTT
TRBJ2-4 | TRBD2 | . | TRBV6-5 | CASSLAGAKNIQYF | TGTGCCAGCAGCTTAGCGGGGGCCAAAAACATTCAGTACTTC
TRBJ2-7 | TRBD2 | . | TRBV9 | CASSVGTSRYEQYF | TGTGCCAGCAGCGTAGGGACTAGTAGATACGAGCAGTACTTC
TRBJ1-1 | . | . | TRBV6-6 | CASNPAGATEAFF | TGTGCCAGCAACCCCGCAGGGGCCACTGAAGCTTTCTTT
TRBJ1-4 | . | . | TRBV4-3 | CASSQEATATNEKLFF | TGCGCCAGCAGCCAAGAAGCCACAGCAACTAATGAAAAACTGTTTTTT
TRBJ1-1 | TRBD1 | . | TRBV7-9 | CASSETGLSTPNTEAFF | TGTGCCAGCAGCGAGACAGGGCTGTCCACCCCGAACACTGAAGCTTTCTTT
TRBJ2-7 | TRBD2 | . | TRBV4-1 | CASSQDPGGSGYEQYF | TGCGCCAGCAGCCAAGATCCGGGAGGGTCCGGCTACGAGCAGTACTTC
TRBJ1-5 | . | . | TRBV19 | CASSGPGGTHQPQHF | TGTGCCAGTAGTGGCCCAGGAGGGACGCATCAGCCCCAGCATTTT
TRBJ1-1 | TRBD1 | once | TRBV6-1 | CASREPPWDREGNEAFF | TGTGCCAGCAGGGAACCCCCTTGGGACAGGGAGGGCAATGAAGCTTTCTTT
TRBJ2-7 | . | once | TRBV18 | CASSPSAGSYEQYF | TGTGCCAGCTCACCATCGGCGGGCTCCTACGAGCAGTACTTC
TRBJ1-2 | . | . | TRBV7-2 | CASSLVVEGGGGYTF | TGTGCCAGCAGCTTAGTAGTTGAGGGCGGGGGGGGCTACACCTTC
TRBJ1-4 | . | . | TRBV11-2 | CASSPGAEKLFF | TGTGCCAGCAGCCCTGGGGCTGAAAAACTGTTTTTT
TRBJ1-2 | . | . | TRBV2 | CASSASGYGYTF | TGTGCCAGCAGCGCCTCGGGCTATGGCTACACCTTC
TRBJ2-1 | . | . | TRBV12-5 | CASGGGEQFF | TGTGCTAGTGGGGGGGGTGAGCAGTTCTTC
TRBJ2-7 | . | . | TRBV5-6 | CASSSWVRSYEQYF | TGTGCCAGCAGCTCCTGGGTCCGGAGCTACGAGCAGTACTTC
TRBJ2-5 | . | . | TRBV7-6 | CASSRGENQETQYF | TGTGCCAGCAGCCGAGGAGAGAATCAAGAGACCCAGTACTTC
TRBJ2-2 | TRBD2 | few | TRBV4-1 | CASSLQREGRNTGELFF | TGCGCCAGCAGCCTCCAGCGGGAGGGCCGGAACACCGGGGAGCTGTTTTTT
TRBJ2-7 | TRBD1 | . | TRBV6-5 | CASSLTQGAYEQYF | TGTGCCAGCAGCCTTACACAGGGGGCCTACGAGCAGTACTTC
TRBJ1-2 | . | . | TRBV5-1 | CASSPLGHFDYGYTF | TGCGCCAGCAGCCCCTTGGGGCATTTTGACTATGGCTACACCTTC
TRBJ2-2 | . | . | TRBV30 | CAWRSTGHSGELFF | TGTGCCTGGAGGTCAACAGGGCATTCCGGGGAGCTGTTTTTT
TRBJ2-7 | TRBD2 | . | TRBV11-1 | CASSLRGTRVYEQYF | TGTGCCAGCAGCCTCCGAGGGACTAGAGTCTACGAGCAGTACTTC
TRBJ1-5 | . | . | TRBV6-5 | CASSYSRGMGQPQHF | TGTGCCAGCAGTTACTCGAGAGGGATGGGTCAGCCCCAGCATTTT
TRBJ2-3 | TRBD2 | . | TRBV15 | CATTGAAGALEQYF | TGTGCCACCACCGGGGCGGCGGGAGCTCTTGAGCAGTATTTT
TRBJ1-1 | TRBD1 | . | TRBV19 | CASLQGGFRNRMNTEAFF | TGTGCCAGCCTACAGGGGGGTTTTAGGAACCGGATGAACACTGAAGCTTTCTTT
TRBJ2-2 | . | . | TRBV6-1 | CASRLRLDAGELFF | TGTGCCAGCCGGCTGAGACTAGACGCCGGGGAGCTGTTTTTT
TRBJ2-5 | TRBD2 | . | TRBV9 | CASSPSGGAFSETQYF | TGTGCCAGCAGCCCTAGCGGGGGGGCCTTTTCAGAGACCCAGTACTTC
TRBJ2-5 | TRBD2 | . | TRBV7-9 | CASGGLAGVRVETQYF | TGTGCCAGCGGCGGACTAGCGGGAGTAAGGGTTGAGACCCAGTACTTC
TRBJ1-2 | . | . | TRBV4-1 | CASSQESGNYGYTF | TGCGCCAGCAGCCAAGAATCGGGGAACTATGGCTACACCTTC
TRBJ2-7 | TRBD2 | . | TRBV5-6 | CASSPGLAGVYEQYF | TGTGCCAGCAGCCCCGGACTAGCGGGGGTTTACGAGCAGTACTTC
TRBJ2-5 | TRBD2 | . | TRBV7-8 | CASRTSGRRWQETQYF | TGTGCCAGCAGGACTAGCGGGCGGAGGTGGCAGGAGACCCAGTACTTC
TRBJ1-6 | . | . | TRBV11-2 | CASSLTGFTPLHF | TGTGCCAGCAGCTTGACAGGTTTTACACCCCTCCACTTT
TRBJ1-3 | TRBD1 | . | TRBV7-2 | CASSLQGAGNTIYF | TGTGCCAGCAGCTTACAGGGGGCTGGAAACACCATATATTTT
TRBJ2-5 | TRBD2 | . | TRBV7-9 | CASSSSRGGPPWGETQYF | TGTGCCAGCAGCTCGTCCCGGGGGGGGCCCCCGTGGGGTGAGACCCAGTACTTC
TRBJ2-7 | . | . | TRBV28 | CASSFQGIHEQYF | TGTGCCAGCAGTTTTCAGGGGATACACGAGCAGTACTTC
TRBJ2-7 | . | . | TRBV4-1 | CASSMAAGPSYEQYF | TGCGCCAGCAGTATGGCCGCGGGCCCCTCCTACGAGCAGTACTTC
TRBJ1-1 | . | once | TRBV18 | CASSRRDWMMNTEAFF | TGTGCCAGCTCACGCCGGGACTGGATGATGAACACTGAAGCTTTCTTT
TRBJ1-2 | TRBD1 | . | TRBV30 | CAWGTVHLSGYTF | TGTGCCTGGGGGACAGTCCACTTGAGCGGCTACACCTTC
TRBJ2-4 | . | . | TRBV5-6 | CASSLFLGGPSAKNIQYF | TGTGCCAGCAGCTTGTTTCTCGGGGGGCCATCAGCCAAAAACATTCAGTACTTC
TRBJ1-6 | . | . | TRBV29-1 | CSVSAVEGSPLHF | TGCAGCGTTAGCGCCGTGGAGGGTTCACCCCTCCACTTT
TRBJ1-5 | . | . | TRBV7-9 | CASSPQGSNQPQHF | TGTGCCAGCAGCCCCCAGGGGAGCAATCAGCCCCAGCATTTT
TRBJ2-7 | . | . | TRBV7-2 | CASSLHTSYEQYF | TGTGCCAGCAGCTTACACACCTCCTACGAGCAGTACTTC
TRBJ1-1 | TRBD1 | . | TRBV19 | CASRFTGVSTEAFF | TGTGCCAGTAGATTTACAGGGGTATCCACTGAAGCTTTCTTT
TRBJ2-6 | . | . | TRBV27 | CASSFRDTGANVLTF | TGTGCCAGCAGTTTTCGGGACACTGGGGCCAACGTCCTGACTTTC
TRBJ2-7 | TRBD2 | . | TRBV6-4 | CASRITSGIGEQYF | TGTGCCAGCAGGATAACTAGCGGGATTGGCGAGCAGTACTTC
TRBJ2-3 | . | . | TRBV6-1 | CASSPGSSTDTQYF | TGTGCCAGTTCGCCGGGGTCTAGCACAGATACGCAGTATTTT
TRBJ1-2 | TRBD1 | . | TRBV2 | CASSPRTGVGGYTF | TGTGCCAGCAGCCCGAGGACAGGGGTTGGTGGCTACACCTTC
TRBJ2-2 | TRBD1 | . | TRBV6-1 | CASSEGTGGTGELFF | TGTGCCAGCAGTGAAGGGACAGGGGGCACCGGGGAGCTGTTTTTT
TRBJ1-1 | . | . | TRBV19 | CASTHSLRNTEAFF | TGTGCCAGTACCCACTCACTCCGGAACACTGAAGCTTTCTTT